This entry is about one T cell receptor (beta chain). Authors' methods: Amplification with reference gene primers provided the estimates of nucleated cell counts. TCRdb's copy holds only in-frame clones and misses some; the assay was immunoSEQ multiplex PCR. V and J calls and clone size are copied from that table; D and trimming were computed from the DNA. The data contain about 150,000 clones, about four fifths of them singletons. This entry belongs to a study of blood T cell repertoires in COVID-19. For the study at large: The United States, Italy and Spain supplied acute and convalescent COVID-19 samples. T cells, B-cell-depleted T cells, or PBMCs supplied cDNA or gDNA.

The length of the CDR3 is 15 residues. Per germline, CDR1 KGHSH and CDR2 LQKENI. Trimming at V came to 3 bases and at J to 4 bases, leaving 5 bases not matched to a gene. V gene TRBV18 combines with J gene TRBJ2-2; TRBD2 matches 7 bases. Material for sequencing was peripheral blood. The receptor was derived from a man in his sixties with acute or convalescent COVID-19. The CDR3 DNA is TGTGCCAGCTCACCGGGTCGGGAGGCCACCGGGGAGCTGTTTTTT. The encoded protein is CASSPGREATGELFF.